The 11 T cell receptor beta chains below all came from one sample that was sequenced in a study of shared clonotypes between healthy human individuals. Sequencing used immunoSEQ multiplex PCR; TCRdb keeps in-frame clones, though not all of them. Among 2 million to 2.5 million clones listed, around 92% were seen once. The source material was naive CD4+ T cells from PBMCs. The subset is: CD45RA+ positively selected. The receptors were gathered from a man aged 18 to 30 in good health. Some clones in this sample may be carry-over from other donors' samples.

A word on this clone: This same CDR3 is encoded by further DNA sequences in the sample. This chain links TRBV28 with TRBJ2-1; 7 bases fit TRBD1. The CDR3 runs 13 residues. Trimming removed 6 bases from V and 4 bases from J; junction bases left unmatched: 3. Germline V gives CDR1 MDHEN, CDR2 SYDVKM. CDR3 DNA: TGTGCCAGCAGCCTGGACAGGTACAATGAGCAGTTCTTC. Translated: CASSLDRYNEQFF.

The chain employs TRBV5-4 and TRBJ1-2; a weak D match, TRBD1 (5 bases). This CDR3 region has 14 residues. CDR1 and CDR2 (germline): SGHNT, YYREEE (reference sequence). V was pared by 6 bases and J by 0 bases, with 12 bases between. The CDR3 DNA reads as TGTGCCAGCAACCGGGACGGAACTAACTATGGCTACACCTTC. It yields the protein CASNRDGTNYGYTF.

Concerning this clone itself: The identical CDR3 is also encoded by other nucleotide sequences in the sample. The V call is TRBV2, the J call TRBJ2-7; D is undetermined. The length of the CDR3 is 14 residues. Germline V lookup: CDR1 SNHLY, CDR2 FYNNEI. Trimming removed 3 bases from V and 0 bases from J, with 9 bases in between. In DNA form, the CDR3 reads TGTGCCAGCAGTGACCGAGCGAGCTCCTACGAGCAGTACTTC. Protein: CASSDRASSYEQYF.

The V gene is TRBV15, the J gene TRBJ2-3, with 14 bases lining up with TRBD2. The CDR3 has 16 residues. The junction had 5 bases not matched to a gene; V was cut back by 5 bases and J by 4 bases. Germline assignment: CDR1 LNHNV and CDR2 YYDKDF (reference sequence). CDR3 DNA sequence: TGTGCCACCAGCCCCCCGGGACTAGCGGGGGCAGATACGCAGTATTTT. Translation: CATSPPGLAGADTQYF. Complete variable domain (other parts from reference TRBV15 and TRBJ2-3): DAMVIQNPRYQVTQFGKPVTLSCSQTLNHNVMYWYQQKSSQAPKLLFHYYDKDFNNEADTPDNFQSRRPNTSFCFLDIRSPGLGDTAMYLCATSPPGLAGADTQYFGPGTRLTVL.

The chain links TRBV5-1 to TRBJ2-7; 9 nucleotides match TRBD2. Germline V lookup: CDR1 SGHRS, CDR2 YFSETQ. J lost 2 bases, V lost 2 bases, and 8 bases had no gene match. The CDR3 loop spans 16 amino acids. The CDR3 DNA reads TGCGCCAGCAGCTTCGAGAGGAGCGGGAGGACCTACGAGCAGTACTTC. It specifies CASSFERSGRTYEQYF.

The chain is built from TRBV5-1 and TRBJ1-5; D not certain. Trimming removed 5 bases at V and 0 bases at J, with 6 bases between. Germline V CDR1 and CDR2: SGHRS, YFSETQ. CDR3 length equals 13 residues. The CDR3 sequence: CASSEYSNQPQHF. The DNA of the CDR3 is TGCGCCAGCAGTGAGTATAGCAATCAGCCCCAGCATTTT. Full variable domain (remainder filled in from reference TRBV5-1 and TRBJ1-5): KAGVTQTPRYLIKTRGQQVTLSCSPISGHRSVSWYQQTPGQGLQFLFEYFSETQRNKGNFPGRFSGRQFSNSRSEMNVSTLELGDSALYLCASSEYSNQPQHFGDGTRLSIL.

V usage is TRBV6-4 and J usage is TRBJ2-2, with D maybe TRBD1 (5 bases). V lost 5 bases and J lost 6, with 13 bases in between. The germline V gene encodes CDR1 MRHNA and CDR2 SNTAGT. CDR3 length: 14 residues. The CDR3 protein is CASSFTRAAGELFF. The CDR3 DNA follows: TGTGCCAGCAGTTTCACCAGGGCGGCCGGGGAGCTGTTTTTT.

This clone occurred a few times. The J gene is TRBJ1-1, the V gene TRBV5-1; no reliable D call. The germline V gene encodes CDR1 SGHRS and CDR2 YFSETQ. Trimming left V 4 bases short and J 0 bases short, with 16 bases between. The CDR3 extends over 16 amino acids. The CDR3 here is CASSTDHGEMNTEAFF. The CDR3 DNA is TGCGCCAGCAGCACCGACCACGGAGAAATGAACACTGAAGCTTTCTTT.

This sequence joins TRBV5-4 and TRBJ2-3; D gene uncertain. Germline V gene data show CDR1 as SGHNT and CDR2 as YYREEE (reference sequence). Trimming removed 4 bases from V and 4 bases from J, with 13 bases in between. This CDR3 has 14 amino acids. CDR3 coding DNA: TGTGCCAGCAGCGGAGCATCCCGGGCAGATACGCAGTATTTT. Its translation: CASSGASRADTQYF.

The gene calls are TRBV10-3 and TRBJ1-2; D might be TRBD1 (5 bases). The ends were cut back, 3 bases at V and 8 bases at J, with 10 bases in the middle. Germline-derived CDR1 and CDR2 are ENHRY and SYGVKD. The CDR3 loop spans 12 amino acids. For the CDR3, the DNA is TGTGCCATCAGTGACGGGCAGGGCGGCTACACCTTC. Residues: CAISDGQGGYTF.

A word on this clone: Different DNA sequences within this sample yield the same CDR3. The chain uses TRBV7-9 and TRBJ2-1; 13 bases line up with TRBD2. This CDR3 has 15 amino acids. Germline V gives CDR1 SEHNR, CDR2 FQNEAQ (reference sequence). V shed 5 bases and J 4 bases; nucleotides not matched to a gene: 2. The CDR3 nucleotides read TGTGCCAGCAGCCGGACTAGCGGGAGTTACAATGAGCAGTTCTTC. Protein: CASSRTSGSYNEQFF.